These T cell receptor beta chains were read from a single sample in a study of blood T cells in healthy people across ages. TCRdb passed the 5' RACE reads through MiXCR, listing each CDR3 protein once. The sample consists of over 600,000 distinct CDR3 sequences, more than 50% of them appearing once. Sample: blood. Receptor source: a man in his forties in good health. The CDR3 runs from the conserved cysteine through the conserved F or W. Each record gives: V gene, J gene, CDR3 protein.

TRBV20-1,TRBJ2-5,CSARSVETQYF
TRBV6-1,TRBJ1-2,CASRPLRTGYGYTF
TRBV20-1,TRBJ2-7,CSAREGLAKVEQYF
TRBV6-5,TRBJ2-3,CATQTSGSPSDTQYF
TRBV28,TRBJ2-7,CASRRTGSGYLCEQYF
TRBV7-2,TRBJ2-3,CASSLALGRTGTQYF
TRBV10-3,TRBJ1-2,CAISESGRMEGHGYTF
TRBV10-2,TRBJ2-5,CASSRGFQGSETQYF
TRBV7-8,TRBJ2-3,CASSLAARTDTQYF
TRBV6-2/TRBV6-3,TRBJ1-5,CASRRDNNSNQPQHF
TRBV13,TRBJ1-1,CASSLRTSEAFF
TRBV6-6,TRBJ1-1,CASSYSGDREEAFF
TRBV7-3,TRBJ2-1,CASSLIGTGQGLLNEQFF
TRBV29-1,TRBJ2-7,CSVEATGSAYEQYF
TRBV3-1,TRBJ1-4,CASSQEEGKLFF
TRBV12-3/TRBV12-4,TRBJ2-7,CASSWRGGYEQYF
TRBV29-1,TRBJ2-5,CSGHRVQETQYF
TRBV10-3,TRBJ2-1,CAISGDRDNEQFF
TRBV20-1,TRBJ2-1,CSARGGRAQNERFF
TRBV20-1,.,CSAPLRLAGEQYF
TRBV20-1,TRBJ2-7,CSNHGALGYEQYF
TRBV5-6,TRBJ1-1,CASSLVTAEAFF
TRBV27,TRBJ2-3,CASRARLASTDTQYF
TRBV12-3/TRBV12-4,TRBJ1-2,CASSSSGARDYGYTF
TRBV7-8,TRBJ2-1,CASSRDRLAGGDEQFF
TRBV12-3/TRBV12-4,TRBJ2-7,CASSLAGRPAYEQYF
TRBV6-1,TRBJ2-7,CASRGKGLAGADAYEQYF
TRBV29-1,.,CSVAVGQYEQYF
TRBV7-9,.,CASSSSLAGVNYEQYF
TRBV2,TRBJ2-1,CASWFSQGVNEQFF
TRBV5-1,TRBJ2-3,CASSGARGISDTQYF
TRBV20-1,TRBJ2-7,CSAPRPGSSYEQYF
TRBV6-2/TRBV6-3,TRBJ2-6,CASSPDRGKAKSGANVLTF
TRBV19,TRBJ2-3,CASSIVPSGGYTQYF
TRBV4-1,TRBJ2-1,CASSQVIPVAGTNEQFF
TRBV6-6,TRBJ2-1,CASSYSGTSGIYSEQFF